Presented here are 5 T cell receptor beta chains from one specimen sequenced in a study of vaccination effects on CD4 cells after COVID-19. For these receptors, no antigen is known. A 10-day culture period preceded the isolation of CD4+ T cells. Of the BNT162b2 and mRNA-1273 vaccines, participants received two doses of one or the other. Sequencing used immunoSEQ multiplex PCR; TCRdb keeps in-frame clones, though not all of them. This sample has tens of thousands of clones; about four fifths occur once, and the top ten carry more than 3.5%. The sample consisted of CD4+ T cells from PBMCs cultured without peptide, taken after COVID-19 vaccination. The receptor set was obtained from a human donor who received a COVID-19 vaccine.

The chain couples TRBV2 to TRBJ1-6, with 9 bases fitting TRBD1. The CDR3 spans 14 residues. Trimming cost V 8 bases and J 7 bases; bases outside gene matches: 6. CDR1 SNHLY and CDR2 FYNNEI come from the germline V gene. DNA for the CDR3: TGTGCCAGCCAGAGGGACAGGGAGAATTCACCCCTCCACTTT. Its protein product is CASQRDRENSPLHF.

The rearrangement uses TRBV7-9 and TRBJ2-1; TRBD1 is a possible D gene (6 bases). The CDR3 consists of 15 residues. Germline V gives CDR1 SEHNR, CDR2 FQNEAQ (reference sequence). V was cut by 5 bases and J by 1 base, with 12 bases left in between. This chain's CDR3 is CASSGRGGSYNEQFF. CDR3 bases: TGTGCCAGCAGCGGCAGGGGTGGTTCCTACAATGAGCAGTTCTTC.

In this sample, this clone turned up a few times. This chain joins TRBV4-1 and TRBJ1-4, with 7 bases aligning to TRBD1. The V segment lost 5 bases and the J segment 7 bases; nucleotides outside the gene matches: 10. The CDR3 has 15 residues. Germline V gene data show CDR1 as MGHRA and CDR2 as YSYEKL. In nucleotides, the CDR3 is TGCGCCAGCAGCGGACGGACAGGCGCAACTGAAAAACTGTTTTTT. Translating it yields CASSGRTGATEKLFF.

The V call is TRBV5-1, the J call TRBJ1-6; no definite D call. V was shortened by 1 base and J by 5 bases, with 16 bases between the two germline ends. Germline assignment: CDR1 SGHRS and CDR2 YFSETQ. The length of the CDR3 is 17 residues. In DNA, the CDR3 is TGCGCCAGCAGCTTGTCCCCGTCGAATTATAATAATTCACCCCTCCACTTT. Protein: CASSLSPSNYNNSPLHF. Full variable domain (remainder filled in from reference TRBV5-1 and TRBJ1-6): KAGVTQTPRYLIKTRGQQVTLSCSPISGHRSVSWYQQTPGQGLQFLFEYFSETQRNKGNFPGRFSGRQFSNSRSEMNVSTLELGDSALYLCASSLSPSNYNNSPLHFGNGTRLTVT.

This sequence joins TRBV7-9 and TRBJ2-4, with 12 bases fitting TRBD1. The CDR3 is made up of 17 amino acids. V gave up 1 base and J gave up 7 bases; unmatched junction bases: 8. CDR1 is SEHNR and CDR2 is FQNEAQ in the germline V gene (reference sequence). CDR3 sequence: CASSLGRDRGRRNIQYF. The CDR3 nucleotides read TGTGCCAGCAGCTTAGGAAGGGACAGGGGGCGAAGGAACATTCAGTACTTC.